What follows describes a single T cell receptor beta chain. Its antigen remains unidentified. Collection of 7.5 to 10 milliliters of peripheral blood was performed for each donor. Extraction yielded at least 5 micrograms of total RNA per sample. The data are from a study of blood T cells in healthy people across ages. PCR was performed a second time for about 6 to 12 cycles using a sample-barcoded 5' primer and a J-beta primer mix. TCRdb re-called the 5' RACE reads through MiXCR, storing one row per CDR3 protein. The sample has 1.5 million or so distinct CDR3 sequences, approximately 38% seen once. General study results and limits: Diversity of TCR beta correlated strongly with naive T cell percentage. Fewer expanded clones and more diversity marked long-lived versus aged donors.

Trimming took 5 bases from V and 10 from J; bases not matched to a gene: 14. This CDR3 has 15 amino acids. The J gene is TRBJ2-1, the V gene TRBV12-3 or TRBV12-4; 7 bases line up with TRBD1. This TCR derives from a woman aged 18-35 years in good health. Input material: blood. The DNA of the CDR3 is TGTGCCAGCAGTCCCCGACAGGGACCCTCCTACGAGCAGTTCTTC. Residues: CASSPRQGPSYEQFF.